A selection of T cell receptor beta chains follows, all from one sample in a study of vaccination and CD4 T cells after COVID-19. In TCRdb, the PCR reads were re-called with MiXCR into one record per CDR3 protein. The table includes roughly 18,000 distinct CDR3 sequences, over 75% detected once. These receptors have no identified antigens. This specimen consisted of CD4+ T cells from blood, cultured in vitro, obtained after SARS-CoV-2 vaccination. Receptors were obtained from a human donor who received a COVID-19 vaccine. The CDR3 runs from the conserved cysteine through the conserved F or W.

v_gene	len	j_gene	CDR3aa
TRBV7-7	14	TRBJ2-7	CASSPRTDSYEQYF
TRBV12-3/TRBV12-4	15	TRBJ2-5	CASSLVGGAGETQYF
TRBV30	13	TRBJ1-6	CAWSQKSGSPLHF
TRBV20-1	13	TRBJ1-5	CSASLWGNQPQHF
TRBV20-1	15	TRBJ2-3	CSARDGGVALDTQYF
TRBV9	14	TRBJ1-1	CASSITGSDTEAFF
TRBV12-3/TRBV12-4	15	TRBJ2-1	CASSLFVVNYNEQFF
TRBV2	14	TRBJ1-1	CASSEGRGPTEAFF
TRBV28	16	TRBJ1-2	CASKYGAARTNYGYTF
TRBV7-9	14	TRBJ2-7	CASSQRSGAYEQYF
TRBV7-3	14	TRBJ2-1	CASSQAGYYNEQFF
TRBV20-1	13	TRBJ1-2	CSAFGTQQGGYTF
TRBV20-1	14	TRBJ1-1	CSARTWAGVGEAFF
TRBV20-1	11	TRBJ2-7	CSASAGDEQYF
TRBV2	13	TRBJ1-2	CASSEADRNGYTF
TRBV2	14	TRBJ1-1	CASEGQGRGTEAFF
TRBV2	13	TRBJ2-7	CASIRDRDYEQYF
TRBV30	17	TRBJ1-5	CAWSPRGGGRAGQPQHF
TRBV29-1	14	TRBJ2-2	CSVRPPSGTGELFF
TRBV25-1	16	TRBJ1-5	CASSELVRGQRQPQHF
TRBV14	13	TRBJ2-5	CASSRGRLETQYF
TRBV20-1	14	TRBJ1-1	CSARGVAGNTEAFF
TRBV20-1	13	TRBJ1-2	CSARNQLLGGYTF
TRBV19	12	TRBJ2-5	CASSILGETQYF
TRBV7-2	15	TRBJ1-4	CASSSDITANEKLFF
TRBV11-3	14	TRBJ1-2	CASSLGPGGYGYTF
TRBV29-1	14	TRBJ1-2	CSVEASQGNYGYTF
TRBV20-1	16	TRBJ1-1	CSARPPGIPMNTEAFF
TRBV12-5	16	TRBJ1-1	CASGLVLGRDHTEAFF
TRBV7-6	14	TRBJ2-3	CASSLALSGDTQYF
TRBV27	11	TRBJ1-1	CASSSGTEAFF
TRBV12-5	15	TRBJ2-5	CASGFLAGGQETQYF
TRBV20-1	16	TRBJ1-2	CSARLGTTGGNYGYTF